These 30 T cell receptor beta chains were all obtained from the same sample, sequenced in a study of blood T cells in healthy people across ages. Using a J-beta primer mix together with a sample-barcoded 5' primer, a second PCR was run for 7 to 11 cycles. MiXCR, applied by TCRdb to the 5' RACE reads, yields one record per CDR3 protein. The sample lists about 700,000 distinct CDR3 sequences, roughly 32% occurring once. The sample was blood. The receptor source for this set is a woman of 80 years or more in good health.

This clonotype was detected many times. V and J are TRBV20-1 and TRBJ2-5; 7 bases fit TRBD2. V lost 4 bases, J lost 2 bases, and 10 bases stayed unmatched. Germline loops: CDR1 DFQATT, CDR2 SNEGSKA (reference sequence). The CDR3 spans 15 residues. The CDR3 loop is CSATWASGLQETQYF. DNA of the CDR3: TGCAGTGCTACATGGGCTAGCGGACTTCAAGAGACCCAGTACTTC.

The rearrangement joins TRBV9 to TRBJ1-5; maybe TRBD1 (5 bases). The CDR3 is made up of 14 amino acids. Trimming pared 3 bases from V and 3 bases from J, leaving 10 bases between. From germline, CDR1 is SGDLS and CDR2 YYNGEE. The CDR3 DNA reads as TGTGCCAGCAGCGAGGACGGACACAATCAGCCCCAGCATTTT. Amino acids: CASSEDGHNQPQHF.

The table lists this clonotype with many counts. The chain is built from TRBV7-3 and TRBJ2-3; 7 bases agree with TRBD1. Per the germline V gene, CDR1 is SGHTA and CDR2 is FQGTGA. The CDR3 spans 16 residues. V gave up 4 bases and J gave up 4 bases; unmatched junction bases: 11. CDR3 coding DNA: TGTGCCAGCAGCTCCCGCCAAGGGGGCCTAGCAGATACGCAGTATTTT. Translating it yields CASSSRQGGLADTQYF.

The V gene is TRBV6-2 or TRBV6-3, the J gene TRBJ1-5; D ambiguous. The CDR3 contains 18 residues. The V and J ends lost 5 bases and 0 bases respectively, with 20 bases between them. Germline CDR1 MNHEY, CDR2 SVGEGT. This chain's CDR3 is CASSHNLSRRNSNQPQHF. CDR3 coding DNA: TGTGCCAGCAGTCACAACCTCTCCAGGCGAAATAGCAATCAGCCCCAGCATTTT.

In the case of this clonotype: Germline is not matched at one junction end, which may reflect a read error. V and J are TRBV7-9 and TRBJ1-1; D is uncertain. The length of the CDR3 is 14 residues. CDR1 and CDR2 (germline): SEHNR, FQNEAQ (reference sequence). CDR3 protein: CASSLLSGNTETFF. The CDR3 region has the DNA TGTGCCAGCAGCCTCCTCAGCGGGAACACTGAAACTTTCTTT.

This clonotype has only a few counts. The chain recombines TRBV2 with TRBJ1-1; possible D gene TRBD1, 6 bases. The CDR3 spans 17 residues. Germline CDR1 and CDR2: SNHLY and FYNNEI. Between the trimmed V and J ends, which lost 6 bases and 1 base, there was a span of 21 bases. This CDR3 is CASRTGTSGAGNTEAFF. CDR3 DNA: TGTGCCAGCAGAACCGGGACCTCAGGGGCAGGGAACACTGAAGCTTTCTTT.

This chain joins TRBV20-1 and TRBJ1-5, with D unresolved. CDR3 length: 13 amino acids. Trimming shortened V by 5 bases and J by 4 bases, and 12 bases separated the two germline ends. Germline loops: CDR1 DFQATT, CDR2 SNEGSKA (reference sequence). Here the CDR3 DNA reads TGCAGTGCTGGAAATGGGGATAATCAGCCCCAGCATTTT. This encodes CSAGNGDNQPQHF.

V usage is TRBV7-6 and J usage is TRBJ1-1, with 9 nucleotides matching TRBD1. CDR1 is SGHVS, CDR2 FNYEAQ, per germline. The V segment lost 0 bases and the J segment 1 base; nucleotides outside the gene matches: 15. The CDR3 has 20 residues. The chain's CDR3 is CASSLAFGPTGGEGNTEAFF. For the CDR3, the DNA is TGTGCCAGCAGCTTAGCTTTCGGACCTACAGGGGGCGAAGGGAACACTGAAGCTTTCTTT.

This clonotype came up many times. The chain carries TRBV29-1 and TRBJ2-1, with 11 nucleotides matching TRBD2. This CDR3 contains 14 residues. V lost 4 bases and J lost 7; bases outside the gene matches: 6. Germline loops: CDR1 SQVTM, CDR2 ANQGSEA. DNA of the CDR3: TGCAGCGTTGTTCTAGCGGGGGGCTCTAATGAGCAGTTCTTC. It specifies CSVVLAGGSNEQFF.

The V gene is TRBV3-1, the J gene TRBJ2-3; D not resolved. The CDR3 runs to 15 residues. The germline gives CDR1 LGHDT, CDR2 YNNKEL (reference sequence). Trimming removed 2 bases at V and 2 bases at J, with 11 bases between. The CDR3 region is CASSQRRLDTDTQYF. The CDR3 nucleotides read TGTGCCAGCAGCCAAAGAAGACTGGACACAGATACGCAGTATTTT.

There are many counts of this clonotype. This chain joins TRBV7-3 and TRBJ1-1, with unresolved D. Trimming removed 1 base at V and 2 bases at J, with 11 bases between. CDR1 and CDR2 from the germline V gene are SGHTA and FQGTGA. CDR3 length: 15 residues. CDR3 in amino acids: CASSLNPERNTEAFF. The CDR3 coding sequence is TGTGCCAGCAGCTTAAATCCAGAAAGAAACACTGAAGCTTTCTTT.

This clonotype was seen only a few times. Possible read error: a much larger clone is one base away. J is TRBJ2-7 and V is TRBV20-1; tentative D call: TRBD1 (5 bases). V shed 0 bases and J shed 7 bases, with 19 bases lying between them. The CDR3 extends over 15 amino acids. Germline V gene data show CDR1 as DFQATT and CDR2 as SNEGSKA (reference sequence). The CDR3 protein is CSARDRETAYNEQYF. The CDR3 region has the DNA TGCAGTGCTAGAGACAGGGAAACGGCCTACAATGAGCAGTACTTC.

J is TRBJ1-6 and V is TRBV20-1, with D possibly matching TRBD1 (6 bases). This CDR3 is built from 14 residues. CDR1 and CDR2 (germline): DFQATT, SNEGSKA (reference sequence). The CDR3 loop reads CRAQTGVYNSPLHF. As DNA, the CDR3 is TGCAGGGCCCAGACAGGCGTTTATAATTCACCCCTCCACTTT.

This clonotype turned up a few times. The chain carries TRBV7-3 and TRBJ2-3; D unresolved. This CDR3 has 13 amino acids. Trimming took off 5 bases at V and 6 bases at J, with 12 bases between the two ends. Looked up from germline, CDR1 is SGHTA and CDR2 is FQGTGA. The CDR3 bases are TGTGCCAGCAGCCTCGGTCGGTGGGATACGCAGTATTTT. Protein sequence: CASSLGRWDTQYF.

The chain joins TRBV4-2 to TRBJ1-4; unclear D gene. The CDR3 extends over 15 amino acids. Germline CDR1 is LGHNA and CDR2 is YNFKEQ. The V end was cut by 1 base, the J end by 6 bases, with 12 bases between. The CDR3 DNA reads TGTGCCAGCAGCCAAGTCTCTTTAGTAGATGAAAAACTGTTTTTT. Amino acids: CASSQVSLVDEKLFF.

This clonotype was seen more than once but under ten times. The chain is built from TRBV14 and TRBJ1-6; TRBD1 agrees at 9 bases. With 1 base clipped from V and 7 bases from J, the junction kept 2 bases outside the gene matches. The germline V gene has CDR1 SGHDN and CDR2 FVKESK. CDR3 length: 15 amino acids. CDR3 in DNA: TGTGCCAGCAGCCAAGTGACAGGGGGGAATTCACCCCTCCACTTT. Its protein product is CASSQVTGGNSPLHF. Complete variable domain (other parts from reference TRBV14 and TRBJ1-6): EAGVTQFPSHSVIEKGQTVTLRCDPISGHDNLYWYRRVMGKEIKFLLHFVKESKQDESGMPNNRFLAERTGGTYSTLKVQPAELEDSGVYFCASSQVTGGNSPLHFGNGTRLTVT.

The rearrangement joins TRBV18 to TRBJ1-1, with TRBD1 matching 7 bases. The germline V gene has CDR1 KGHSH and CDR2 LQKENI. This CDR3 has 14 residues. The V segment lost 4 bases and the J segment 6 bases; nucleotides outside the gene matches: 8. This CDR3 reads CASSLSGGSAEAFF. In DNA form, the CDR3 reads TGTGCCAGCTCACTATCAGGGGGAAGCGCTGAAGCTTTCTTT.

This clonotype was detected many times. V and J are TRBV9 and TRBJ2-4; TRBD2 matches at 14 bases. J gave up 0 bases and V 4 bases, and 9 bases lay outside the gene matches. In germline, CDR1 is SGDLS, CDR2 YYNGEE. The CDR3 extends over 19 amino acids. The CDR3 DNA sequence: TGTGCCAGCAGCCCGGGACTAGCGGGGGAACCCGGAGCCAAAAACATTCAGTACTTC. It translates to CASSPGLAGEPGAKNIQYF. Drawing the rest from reference TRBV9 and TRBJ2-4, the complete variable domain is DSGVTQTPKHLITATGQRVTLRCSPRSGDLSVYWYQQSLDQGLQFLIQYYNGEERAKGNILERFSAQQFPDLHSELNLSSLELGDSALYFCASSPGLAGEPGAKNIQYFGAGTRLSVL.

The table lists this clonotype with a count of one. The junction shows a germline mismatch at one end, possibly a read error. The chain has TRBV7-3 and TRBJ2-2; D might be TRBD1 or TRBD2, each matching 5 bases. Germline loops: CDR1 SGHTA, CDR2 FQGTGA. The CDR3 consists of 17 residues. The DNA of the CDR3 is TGTGCCAGCAGCTTCCAGGGTACTACCGCGAACACCGGGGAGCGGTTTTTT. Translated, it gives CASSFQGTTANTGERFF. The entire variable domain, with the rest obtained from reference TRBV7-3 and TRBJ2-2, is as follows: GAGVSQTPSNKVTEKGKYVELRCDPISGHTALYWYRQSLGQGPEFLIYFQGTGAADDSGLPNDRFFAVRPEGSVSTLKIQRTERGDSAVYLCASSFQGTTANTGERFFGEGSRLTVL.

The CDR3 sequence is CASSQVLAGENIQYF. The CDR3, as DNA: TGTGCCAGCAGCCAAGTCCTAGCGGGGGAAAACATTCAGTACTTC. The chain uses TRBV3-1 and TRBJ2-4; 10 positions agree with TRBD2. V gave up 1 base and J gave up 5 bases; unmatched junction bases: 2. CDR1 and CDR2 from the germline V gene are LGHDT and YNNKEL (reference sequence). The CDR3 length is 15 residues.

As for this clonotype: This may stem from a read error, because a much larger clone lies one nucleotide away. This CDR3 reads CASSLYSPYERYF. CDR3 sequence (DNA): TGTGCCAGCAGCTTATACAGTCCCTACGAGCGGTACTTC. The gene calls are TRBV7-3 and TRBJ2-7, with unresolved D. CDR3 length equals 13 residues. From germline, CDR1 is SGHTA and CDR2 FQGTGA.

This clonotype was counted ten times or more. This chain joins TRBV2 and TRBJ2-1, with 12 bases fitting TRBD2. J gave up 6 bases and V 6 bases, and 3 bases lay outside the gene matches. Germline V lookup: CDR1 SNHLY, CDR2 FYNNEI. This CDR3 is built from 14 residues. The chain's CDR3 is CASRTSGGINEQFF. The CDR3 nucleotides are TGTGCCAGCAGGACTAGCGGGGGAATCAATGAGCAGTTCTTC.

This clonotype was detected many times. The V call is TRBV3-1, the J call TRBJ1-2; unclear D gene. The CDR3 is 15 residues long. Germline CDR1 and CDR2: LGHDT and YNNKEL (reference sequence). The V end lost 6 bases, the J end lost 0 bases, and 14 bases lay between the germline ends. CDR3: CASRLKGASNYGYTF. DNA of the CDR3: TGTGCCAGCAGACTAAAAGGAGCTTCTAACTATGGCTACACCTTC.

On this clonotype: A much larger clone sits a single nucleotide away, making a read error possible. The rearrangement joins TRBV20-1 to TRBJ2-7; 9 nucleotides agree with TRBD1. Germline V gene data show CDR1 as DFQATT and CDR2 as SNEGSKA (reference sequence). V lost 3 bases and J lost 4; bases outside the gene matches: 7. The CDR3 extends over 14 amino acids. This CDR3 is CSARSGQGCYEQYF. The CDR3 region has the DNA TGCAGTGCTAGGAGCGGACAGGGGTGTTACGAGCAGTACTTC.

In its sample, this clonotype was seen once. A much larger clone differs by one base, so this may be a read error. The chain has TRBV6-1 and TRBJ2-3, with TRBD1 identical over 7 bases. In germline, CDR1 is MNHNS, CDR2 SASEGT. V trimming: 6 bases; J trimming: 1 base; junction bases outside the gene matches: 7. CDR3 length: 15 residues. Written as DNA, the CDR3 is TGTGCCAGCAGGACAGGGATGGGGTGCACAGATACGCAGTATTTT. It encodes CASRTGMGCTDTQYF.

The V call is TRBV5-1, the J call TRBJ2-5, with 7 positions matching TRBD2. Matching the DNA end better, TRBJ2-7 makes the J call doubtful. The V gene's germline CDR1 is SGHRS and CDR2 YFSETQ. CDR3 size: 14 residues. Written as DNA, the CDR3 is TGCGCCAGCAGCTTGGGTTCGGGAGGCTACGAGCAGTACTTC. Protein: CASSLGSGGYEQYF.

V and J are TRBV5-1 and TRBJ1-6; a weak D match, TRBD1 (5 bases). Germline-derived CDR1 and CDR2 are SGHRS and YFSETQ. This CDR3 has 15 amino acids. The ends were cut back, 4 bases at V and 1 base at J, with 9 bases in the middle. The CDR3: CASSEDSSYNSPLHF. The CDR3 DNA sequence: TGCGCCAGCAGCGAAGACAGTTCCTATAATTCACCCCTCCACTTT.

The chain uses TRBV7-2 and TRBJ1-1; a possible D gene is TRBD1 (5 bases). This CDR3 has 15 amino acids. Trimming left V 3 bases short and J 4 bases short, with 15 bases between. Germline lookup yields CDR1 SGHTA and CDR2 FQGNSA. The CDR3 reads CASSFTGSMSTEAFF. Here the CDR3 DNA reads TGTGCCAGCAGCTTTACAGGATCAATGAGCACTGAAGCTTTCTTT.

The rearrangement uses TRBV7-9 and TRBJ1-1, with a tentative D call TRBD1 (6 bases). V lost 6 bases to trimming and J lost 3 bases, with 17 bases between them. This CDR3 has 15 residues. Germline CDR1 SEHNR, CDR2 FQNEAQ (reference sequence). The CDR3 region has the DNA TGTGCCAGCAGTTCGTCTACAGGGATCGACACTGAAGCTTTCTTT. As protein: CASSSSTGIDTEAFF. Complete variable domain (other parts from reference TRBV7-9 and TRBJ1-1): DTGVSQNPRHKITKRGQNVTFRCDPISEHNRLYWYRQTLGQGPEFLTYFQNEAQLEKSRLLSDRFSAERPKGSFSTLEIQRTEQGDSAMYLCASSSSTGIDTEAFFGQGTRLTVV.

This clonotype was observed a few times. The chain combines TRBV29-1 with TRBJ2-1; a possible D gene is TRBD2 (6 bases). The CDR3 contains 13 residues. V was trimmed by 6 bases and J by 0 bases, leaving 9 bases between them. Germline V CDR1 and CDR2: SQVTM, ANQGSEA. The CDR3 bases are TGCAGCGTGGCGGGGCTCTCCTACAATGAGCAGTTCTTC. It specifies CSVAGLSYNEQFF.